The clone carrying this T cell receptor (beta chain) was observed many times. Germline V gene data show CDR1 as DFQATT and CDR2 as SNEGSKA (reference sequence). V gave up 0 bases and J gave up 9 bases; unmatched junction bases: 15. CDR3 size: 17 residues. Drawn from each donor were around 10 milliliters of peripheral blood. Through a sample-barcoded 5' primer and a J-beta primer mix, a second PCR was run for roughly 7 to 12 cycles. MiXCR was run by TCRdb on the 5' RACE reads, yielding one entry per CDR3 protein. This sample has about 1.7 million distinct CDR3 sequences, with about 28% found just once. The data were obtained in a study of blood T cells in healthy people across ages.

Sequenced input: blood. This TCR was recovered from a woman aged 25 to 39 in good health. The chain couples TRBV20-1 to TRBJ2-4, with TRBD2 matching over 9 bases. CDR3 bases: TGCAGTGCTAGAGAACACCTGGCTAGCGGGATGGGAGCCATTCAGTACTTC. This sequence encodes CSAREHLASGMGAIQYF.